The 22 T cell receptor beta chains reported below all come from one sample, sequenced in a study of blood T cell repertoires in COVID-19. Using immunoSEQ multiplex PCR, the repertoire was profiled, and TCRdb retains in-frame clones only, with some absent. The sample has approximately 300,000 clones; approximately 91% are singletons. The source material was PBMCs or T cells enriched from blood (not recorded which). All receptors derive from a woman in her twenties or thirties who had been exposed to COVID-19.

The rearrangement joins TRBV9 to TRBJ2-3; 9 bases map to TRBD1. The ends lost 6 bases at V and 5 bases at J; junction bases unmatched: 1. Germline V gene data show CDR1 as SGDLS and CDR2 as YYNGEE. CDR3 length: 12 residues. The CDR3 here is CASNRGQDTQYF. The CDR3 DNA sequence: TGTGCCAGCAACAGGGGGCAAGATACGCAGTATTTT.

The chain uses TRBV5-1 and TRBJ1-1; 7 bases agree with TRBD1. The CDR3 contains 15 residues. The germline V gene has CDR1 SGHRS and CDR2 YFSETQ. Trimming took 4 bases from V and 1 from J; bases not matched to a gene: 7. The CDR3 protein is CASSGPGTENTEAFF. CDR3 in DNA: TGCGCCAGCAGCGGTCCAGGGACAGAGAACACTGAAGCTTTCTTT.

This chain uses TRBV12-3 or TRBV12-4 with TRBJ2-3; D remains ambiguous. Trimming removed 3 bases from V and 6 bases from J, with 4 bases in between. This CDR3 is 11 amino acids long. The CDR3: CASSFEDTQYF. Written as DNA, the CDR3 is TGTGCCAGCAGTTTTGAGGATACGCAGTATTTT.

The sample holds one count of this clone. This chain joins TRBV9 and TRBJ1-2; D is undetermined. The CDR3 covers 14 residues. The V gene's germline CDR1 is SGDLS and CDR2 YYNGEE. Trimming shortened V by 4 bases and J by 2 bases, and 12 bases separated the two germline ends. The CDR3 is CASSPLGGNYGYTF. The CDR3 coding sequence is TGTGCCAGCAGCCCCCTGGGCGGGAACTATGGCTACACCTTC.

The rearrangement uses TRBV7-9 and TRBJ1-1; no clear D. CDR1 and CDR2 from the germline V gene are SEHNR and FQNEAQ (reference sequence). Trimming took 1 base from V and 4 from J, leaving 4 bases between them. The CDR3 runs to 12 residues. The CDR3 DNA follows: TGTGCCAGCAGCTTAGACTTCACTGAAGCTTTCTTT. Translated: CASSLDFTEAFF.

The V gene is TRBV4-2, the J gene TRBJ1-2; D possibly corresponds to TRBD1 (5 bases). V lost 4 bases, J lost 7 bases, and 16 bases lay in between. This CDR3 region has 14 residues. Germline V gene sequence: CDR1 LGHNA, CDR2 YNFKEQ. The CDR3 nucleotides are TGTGCCAGCAGCCCGTCGGAAGGACAAATTGGCTACACCTTC. It is translated as CASSPSEGQIGYTF.

The chain joins TRBV19 to TRBJ1-5; 12 nucleotides align to TRBD1. This CDR3 comprises 17 residues. Looked up from germline, CDR1 is LNHDA and CDR2 is SQIVND (reference sequence). The V and J ends lost 3 bases and 4 bases, in that order; junction bases with no gene match: 7. CDR3 bases: TGTGCCAGTAGTATTACCCCGGGACAGGGGGCGAATCAGCCCCAGCATTTT. The encoded protein is CASSITPGQGANQPQHF.

This chain uses TRBV11-2 with TRBJ2-7; possible D gene TRBD1, 6 bases. CDR3 length equals 14 residues. Per germline, CDR1 SGHAT and CDR2 FQNNGV. V was clipped by 5 bases and J by 4 bases, with 15 bases between them. This CDR3 is CASSLGQSKYEQYF. CDR3 DNA: TGTGCCAGCAGCCTCGGACAGAGCAAATACGAGCAGTACTTC. The whole variable domain, filled in from reference TRBV11-2 and TRBJ2-7, reads EAGVAQSPRYKIIEKRQSVAFWCNPISGHATLYWYQQILGQGPKLLIQFQNNGVVDDSQLPKDRFSAERLKGVDSTLKIQPAKLEDSAVYLCASSLGQSKYEQYFGPGTRLTVT.

The chain uses TRBV19 and TRBJ2-1; TRBD2 matches at 8 bases. V lost 6 bases to trimming and J lost 0 bases; unmatched junction nucleotides: 4. Germline V gene data show CDR1 as LNHDA and CDR2 as SQIVND (reference sequence). CDR3 size: 15 residues. CDR3 sequence: CASSPTSGSYNEQFF. DNA of the CDR3: TGTGCCAGTAGCCCTACTAGCGGCTCCTACAATGAGCAGTTCTTC.

In this sample, this clone turned up once. The chain joins TRBV5-4 to TRBJ1-2; 7 bases fit TRBD1. Trimming at V came to 3 bases and at J to 4 bases, leaving 9 bases not matched to a gene. The V gene's germline CDR1 is SGHNT and CDR2 YYREEE (reference sequence). The CDR3 covers 15 residues. The CDR3 protein is CASSSGQEYIYGYTF. CDR3 bases: TGTGCCAGCAGCTCAGGACAGGAATACATCTATGGCTACACCTTC.

This clone appeared a single time. The V call is TRBV2, the J call TRBJ2-3; 9 bases fit TRBD2. The germline V gene encodes CDR1 SNHLY and CDR2 FYNNEI. Trimming removed 1 base from V and 5 bases from J; junction bases left unmatched: 7. The CDR3 extends over 16 amino acids. The CDR3: CASSEGTSAAQDTQYF. The CDR3 DNA reads TGTGCCAGCAGTGAAGGGACTAGCGCCGCTCAAGATACGCAGTATTTT. The entire variable domain, with the rest obtained from reference TRBV2 and TRBJ2-3, is as follows: EPEVTQTPSHQVTQMGQEVILRCVPISNHLYFYWYRQILGQKVEFLVSFYNNEISEKSEIFDDQFSVERPDGSNFTLKIRSTKLEDSAMYFCASSEGTSAAQDTQYFGPGTRLTVL.

This sequence joins TRBV4-1 and TRBJ1-2, with no clear D. V lost 2 bases and J lost 4, with 17 bases in between. Germline V gives CDR1 MGHRA, CDR2 YSYEKL. The CDR3 runs to 16 residues. This CDR3 reads CASSQLPAGDFYGYTF. The CDR3 DNA is TGCGCCAGCAGCCAACTACCGGCCGGGGATTTCTATGGCTACACCTTC.

This chain uses TRBV6-5 with TRBJ1-4; 10 nucleotides line up with TRBD1. Germline V gene sequence: CDR1 MNHEY, CDR2 SVGAGI. V was pared by 6 bases and J by 11 bases, with 6 bases of the junction left unmatched. This CDR3 has 13 residues. The DNA of the CDR3 is TGTGCCAGCAGCAGGACAGGGGGAAAGAAACTGTTTTTT. It specifies CASSRTGGKKLFF.

This chain links TRBV4-1 with TRBJ2-1, with D tentatively TRBD2 (6 bases). The CDR3 is 14 amino acids. The germline V gene encodes CDR1 MGHRA and CDR2 YSYEKL. V dropped 0 bases and J dropped 9 bases, with 12 bases sitting between them. The chain's CDR3 is CASSQDLEGSEQFF. The DNA of the CDR3 is TGCGCCAGCAGCCAAGATCTGGAGGGAAGTGAGCAGTTCTTC.

The V call is TRBV6-5, the J call TRBJ1-2; 8 positions match TRBD1. This CDR3 has 15 residues. Unmatched junction bases numbered 10, after V lost 5 bases and J lost 5 bases. The germline CDR1 and CDR2 sequences are MNHEY and SVGAGI. CDR3 coding DNA: TGTGCCAGCAGTCCAAGGACAGGGCAGGGGTATGGCTACACCTTC. Translating gives CASSPRTGQGYGYTF.

The chain is built from TRBV3-1 (or the pseudogene TRBV3-2) and TRBJ1-6; maybe TRBD1 (5 bases). Trimming removed 0 bases at V and 7 bases at J, with 16 bases between. The germline gives CDR1 LGHDT, CDR2 YNNKEL (reference sequence). The CDR3 extends over 17 amino acids. The CDR3 loop reads CASSQDWGDPRNSPLHF. The DNA for the CDR3 is TGTGCCAGCAGCCAAGATTGGGGGGACCCACGGAATTCACCCCTCCACTTT.

The rearrangement uses TRBV5-1 and TRBJ1-4; D gene ambiguous. The CDR3 extends over 12 amino acids. Germline CDR1 and CDR2: SGHRS and YFSETQ. V was shortened by 4 bases and J by 8 bases, with 9 bases between the two germline ends. CDR3 protein: CASSPPSEKLFF. The DNA of the CDR3 is TGCGCCAGCAGCCCCCCCTCCGAAAAACTGTTTTTT.

This chain links TRBV4-1 with TRBJ1-2; D gene unclear. The CDR3 length is 15 residues. Between the trimmed V and J ends, which lost 0 bases and 8 bases, there was a span of 16 bases. Germline lookup yields CDR1 MGHRA and CDR2 YSYEKL. The CDR3 DNA reads TGCGCCAGCAGCCAAGATCCGATCCCCGCTCGGGGCTACACCTTC. Translation: CASSQDPIPARGYTF.

The sample holds one count of this clone. The V and J genes are TRBV3-1 (or the pseudogene TRBV3-2) and TRBJ1-6; D gene unclear. Germline loops: CDR1 LGHDT, CDR2 YNNKEL (reference sequence). V was cut by 4 bases and J by 10 bases, with 11 bases left in between. The CDR3 totals 13 residues. The CDR3 here is CASSPSEGSPLHF. CDR3 DNA sequence: TGTGCCAGCAGCCCCTCGGAGGGCTCACCCCTCCACTTT.

As for this clone: Other DNA sequences in this sample translate to the same CDR3. The chain uses TRBV18 and TRBJ1-5; 8 bases align to TRBD1. The CDR3 sequence is 14 residues long. Germline V lookup: CDR1 KGHSH, CDR2 LQKENI. The J segment lost 2 bases and the V segment lost 3 bases, leaving 0 bases of the junction unmatched. The CDR3, as DNA: TGTGCCAGCTCACCGGACAGGGGCAATCAGCCCCAGCATTTT. As protein: CASSPDRGNQPQHF.

V usage is TRBV5-1 and J usage is TRBJ1-1; D is undetermined. CDR3 size: 15 residues. CDR1 SGHRS and CDR2 YFSETQ come from the germline V gene. V was shortened by 0 bases and J by 4 bases, with 13 bases between the two germline ends. This CDR3 reads CASSLAAGFPTEAFF. The CDR3 DNA is TGCGCCAGCAGCTTGGCTGCCGGGTTTCCCACTGAAGCTTTCTTT.

V is TRBV5-1 and J is TRBJ1-2; 7 bases fit TRBD1. Germline V CDR1 and CDR2: SGHRS, YFSETQ. Trimming took 4 bases from V and 2 from J; bases not matched to a gene: 23. The CDR3 runs 20 residues. The CDR3 protein is CASSQGVGGTDLFFNYGYTF. DNA of the CDR3: TGCGCCAGCAGCCAAGGGGTGGGTGGGACAGATCTCTTTTTCAACTATGGCTACACCTTC.